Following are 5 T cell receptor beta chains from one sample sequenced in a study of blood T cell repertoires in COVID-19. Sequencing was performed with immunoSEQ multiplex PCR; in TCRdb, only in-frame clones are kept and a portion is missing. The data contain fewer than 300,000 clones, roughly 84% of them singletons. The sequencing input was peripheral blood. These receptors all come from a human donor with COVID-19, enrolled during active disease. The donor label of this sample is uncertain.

The CDR3 reads CASSSRQGAYNEQFF. CDR3 bases: TGTGCCAGCAGTTCCAGACAGGGCGCCTACAATGAGCAGTTCTTC. The chain is built from TRBV5-4 and TRBJ2-1, with 7 bases that match TRBD1. The CDR3 is 15 residues long. The V segment lost 5 bases and the J segment 2 bases; nucleotides outside the gene matches: 7. Germline V gene sequence: CDR1 SGHNT, CDR2 YYREEE (reference sequence).

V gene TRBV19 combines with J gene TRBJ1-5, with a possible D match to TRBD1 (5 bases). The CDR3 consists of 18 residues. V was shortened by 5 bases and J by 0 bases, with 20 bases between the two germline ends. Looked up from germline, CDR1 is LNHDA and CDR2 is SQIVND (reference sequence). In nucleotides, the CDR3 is TGTGCCAGTAGTTTCCGACAGCTAGATTCATTTAGCAATCAGCCCCAGCATTTT. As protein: CASSFRQLDSFSNQPQHF. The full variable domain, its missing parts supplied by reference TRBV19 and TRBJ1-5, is DGGITQSPKYLFRKEGQNVTLSCEQNLNHDAMYWYRQDPGQGLRLIYYSQIVNDFQKGDIAEGYSVSREKKESFPLTVTSAQKNPTAFYLCASSFRQLDSFSNQPQHFGDGTRLSIL.

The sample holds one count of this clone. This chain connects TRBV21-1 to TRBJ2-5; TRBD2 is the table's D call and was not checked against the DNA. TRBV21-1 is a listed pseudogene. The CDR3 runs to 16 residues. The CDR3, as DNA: TGTGCCAGCCCCCCCCGCGGTAGCGGGGATGAAGAGACCCAGTACTTC. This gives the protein CASPPRGSGDEETQYF.

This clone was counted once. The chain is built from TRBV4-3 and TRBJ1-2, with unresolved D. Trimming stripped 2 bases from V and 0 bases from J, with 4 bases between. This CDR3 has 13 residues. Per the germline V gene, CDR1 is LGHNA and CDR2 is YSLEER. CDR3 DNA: TGCGCCAGCAGCCAATCAGCTAACTATGGCTACACCTTC. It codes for CASSQSANYGYTF.

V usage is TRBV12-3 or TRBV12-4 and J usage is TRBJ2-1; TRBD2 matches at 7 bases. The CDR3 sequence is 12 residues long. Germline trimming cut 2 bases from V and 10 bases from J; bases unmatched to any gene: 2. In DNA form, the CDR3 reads TGTGCCAGCAGTTTACTAGCGGAGGAGCAGTTCTTC. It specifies CASSLLAEEQFF.